The 30 T cell receptor beta chains presented below share a single source sample, sequenced in a study of T-cell reconstitution after alpha-beta-depleted transplantation in children (dated by TCRdb to the mid-2010s). The time point label for this specimen denotes: day 60 (about 2 months) after transplantation. The intended sense of this specimen's treatment or condition label: allogeneic hematopoietic cell transplantation with graft depleted of TCRalphabeta T cells and CD19 B cells. The method behind the library was PCR. TCRdb names Illumina HiSeq 2500 as the instrument used. TCR library preparation used molecular barcoding, with unique molecular identifiers applied to normalize quantification of the TCRbeta repertoire. The public reads were run again by TCRdb, first through fastp at Q25 and then through MiXCR, and only productive beta chains were kept. Under each unique CDR3 protein, matching rows form one entry showing the most common genes and DNA. Counted in this sample were roughly 7,900 distinct CDR3 sequences; more than 9.5% of them appeared once. The leading ten clones occupy over 40% of the sample.

The sequencing here drew on PBMCs, mostly from graft donor cells, taken 60 days after TCRalphabeta/CD19-depleted stem cell transplant. The receptor set was obtained from a patient aged 2 to 9 who had a stem cell transplant for inherited bone marrow failure, so the T cells may come from the graft donor.

In its sample, this clonotype was seen many times. CDR3 bases: TGCAGTGCTATGGGGACAGGAAGGGGAGAGACCCAGTACTTC. This translates into CSAMGTGRGETQYF. The rearrangement links TRBV20-1 to TRBJ2-5; 8 nucleotides match TRBD1. This CDR3 is built from 14 residues. Germline V CDR1 and CDR2: DFQATT, SNEGSKA (reference sequence). V gave up 4 bases and J gave up 4 bases; unmatched junction bases: 8.

This clonotype was recorded many times. This chain uses TRBV20-1 with TRBJ2-5; D is undetermined. The CDR3 totals 14 residues. V was trimmed by 0 bases and J by 3 bases, leaving 11 bases between them. From germline, CDR1 is DFQATT and CDR2 SNEGSKA (reference sequence). As DNA, the CDR3 is TGCAGTGCTAGAGATCCCGCTAGGGAAGAGACCCAGTACTTC. Translated, it gives CSARDPAREETQYF.

This chain links TRBV20-1 with TRBJ2-5, with D uncertain. The CDR3 extends over 12 amino acids. Trimming cost V 4 bases and J 3 bases, with 9 bases left between them. Germline V gene sequence: CDR1 DFQATT, CDR2 SNEGSKA (reference sequence). The CDR3 spells CSAMKLEETQYF. DNA for the CDR3: TGCAGTGCTATGAAACTGGAAGAGACCCAGTACTTC.

Ten or more counts support this clonotype. The chain uses TRBV27 and TRBJ1-6; D is ambiguous. The CDR3 covers 13 residues. V dropped 0 bases and J dropped 9 bases, with 6 bases sitting between them. Per the germline V gene, CDR1 is MNHEY and CDR2 is SMNVEV (reference sequence). The chain's CDR3 is CASSLSQGSPLHF. The CDR3 DNA reads as TGTGCCAGCAGTTTATCGCAAGGTTCACCCCTCCACTTT.

This clonotype was observed many times. The CDR3 DNA reads as TGTGCCAGCAGCCCTGTGACAGGGAAAAGCTACGAGCAGTACTTC. Its translation: CASSPVTGKSYEQYF. The chain employs TRBV13 and TRBJ2-7, with 7 bases aligning to TRBD1. Germline CDR1 is PRHDT and CDR2 is FYEKMQ (reference sequence). V trimming: 5 bases; J trimming: 3 bases; junction bases outside the gene matches: 10. The CDR3 sequence is 15 residues long.

Points on this clonotype: An end of the junction differs from the germline gene, which may be a read error. The rearrangement uses TRBV3-1 and TRBJ2-3; 13 bases align to TRBD2. The germline V gene has CDR1 LGHDT and CDR2 YNNKEL (reference sequence). CDR3 length equals 20 residues. CDR3 loop: CATSQKVGTSGNTRTDTQYF. CDR3 in DNA: TGTGCCACCAGCCAGAAAGTCGGGACTAGCGGGAACACACGCACAGATACGCAGTATTTT.

This clonotype occurred many times. The chain has TRBV20-1 and TRBJ2-5, with D uncertain. This CDR3 region has 10 residues. The germline V and J ends were trimmed by 3 bases and 4 bases, with 3 bases remaining between them. CDR1 DFQATT and CDR2 SNEGSKA come from the germline V gene (reference sequence). CDR3: CSASGETQYF. The CDR3 region has the DNA TGCAGTGCTAGCGGAGAGACCCAGTACTTC.

This clonotype is medium-sized (0.01 to 0.1%) by share. The chain employs TRBV7-9 and TRBJ2-7; 9 nucleotides align to TRBD1. The CDR3 runs to 15 residues. The germline V gene has CDR1 SEHNR and CDR2 FQNEAQ (reference sequence). V was pared by 5 bases and J by 2 bases, with 7 bases of the junction left unmatched. CDR3 sequence reads: CASSTRGTGTYEQYF. CDR3 DNA sequence: TGTGCCAGCAGCACAAGAGGGACAGGGACCTACGAGCAGTACTTC.

This clonotype occurred many times. The rearrangement joins TRBV7-9 to TRBJ2-1; TRBD1 aligns across 8 bases. The CDR3 extends over 13 amino acids. Germline values: CDR1 SEHNR, CDR2 FQNEAQ (reference sequence). Trimming took 10 bases from V and 8 from J; bases not matched to a gene: 10. The CDR3 region has the DNA TGTGCCACAGGACAGGGTAGATGGGATGAGCAGTTCTTC. Protein: CATGQGRWDEQFF.

This clonotype showed up many times. This rearrangement joins TRBV7-9 to TRBJ2-3; 7 positions match TRBD1. After removal of 1 base from V and 3 bases from J, the junction contained 7 bases not matched to a gene. The germline CDR1 and CDR2 sequences are SEHNR and FQNEAQ (reference sequence). The CDR3 covers 16 residues. CDR3 sequence: CASSLVETGITDTQYF. As DNA, the CDR3 is TGTGCCAGCAGCTTAGTTGAGACAGGGATTACAGATACGCAGTATTTT.

Details on this clonotype: A junction end diverges from the germline sequence, so it may reflect a read error. This chain uses TRBV20-1 with TRBJ1-5; a weak D match, TRBD1 (6 bases). Germline V CDR1 and CDR2: DFQATT, SNEGSKA (reference sequence). This CDR3 is built from 17 residues. Here the CDR3 reads CCARDPPGACGNQPQHF. As DNA, the CDR3 is TGCTGTGCTAGAGATCCACCGGGGGCTTGTGGCAATCAGCCCCAGCATTTT.

This clonotype was counted many times. This rearrangement joins TRBV7-8 to TRBJ2-5; a possible D gene is TRBD2 (6 bases). CDR3 length: 15 residues. The V and J ends lost 3 bases and 5 bases respectively, with 16 bases between them. Looked up from germline, CDR1 is SGHVS and CDR2 is FQNEAQ. CDR3 nucleotides: TGTGCCAGCAGCTTTCCGGGAGTGGAGGCTGAGACCCAGTACTTC. It codes for CASSFPGVEAETQYF.

At least ten counts were recorded for this clonotype. This rearrangement joins TRBV2 to TRBJ2-3, with 7 nucleotides matching TRBD2. From germline, CDR1 is SNHLY and CDR2 FYNNEI. This CDR3 region has 15 residues. V gave up 3 bases and J gave up 2 bases; unmatched junction bases: 5. The CDR3 coding sequence is TGTGCCAGCAGTGACGGCCGGGACTACACAGATACGCAGTATTTT. Its protein product is CASSDGRDYTDTQYF. The whole variable domain, filled in from reference TRBV2 and TRBJ2-3, reads EPEVTQTPSHQVTQMGQEVILRCVPISNHLYFYWYRQILGQKVEFLVSFYNNEISEKSEIFDDQFSVERPDGSNFTLKIRSTKLEDSAMYFCASSDGRDYTDTQYFGPGTRLTVL.

This clonotype came up many times. This chain links TRBV5-1 with TRBJ1-2, with 8 bases fitting TRBD1. CDR1 is SGHRS and CDR2 is YFSETQ in the germline V gene. The CDR3 extends over 14 amino acids. The J segment lost 8 bases and the V segment lost 2 bases, leaving 8 bases of the junction unmatched. For the CDR3, the DNA is TGCGCCAGCAGCTTCCAGACAGGGGCGAAGGGCTACACCTTC. The encoded protein is CASSFQTGAKGYTF.

The table lists this clonotype with many counts. The chain couples TRBV5-1 to TRBJ2-2; TRBD2 agrees at 7 bases. The CDR3 is 17 residues long. J was trimmed by 1 base and V by 0 bases; bases with no gene match: 6. Germline V gene lookup returns CDR1 SGHRS and CDR2 YFSETQ. The CDR3 DNA follows: TGCGCCAGCAGCTTGGTTGGGCTAGCGGAGAACACCGGGGAGCTGTTTTTT. It is translated as CASSLVGLAENTGELFF.

This clonotype appeared many times. The chain joins TRBV7-9 to TRBJ2-1; TRBD2 matches at 8 bases. The germline CDR1 and CDR2 sequences are SEHNR and FQNEAQ (reference sequence). There are 16 residues in the CDR3. V lost 5 bases to trimming and J lost 1 base; unmatched junction nucleotides: 7. This CDR3 reads CASSPKRESSYNEQFF. The CDR3 DNA follows: TGTGCCAGCAGCCCTAAGCGGGAGAGTTCCTACAATGAGCAGTTCTTC.

This clonotype has a count of ten or more. The genes are TRBV20-1 and TRBJ1-2; 7 positions agree with TRBD1. CDR3 length: 11 amino acids. Germline CDR1 DFQATT, CDR2 SNEGSKA (reference sequence). V lost 8 bases to trimming and J lost 8 bases; unmatched junction nucleotides: 8. The CDR3 is CSTTFRGGYTF. CDR3 DNA: TGCAGTACCACATTCAGGGGGGGCTACACCTTC.

Many counts were recorded for this clonotype. J is TRBJ2-3 and V is TRBV18; D not certain. CDR1 is KGHSH and CDR2 is LQKENI in the germline V gene. This CDR3 is built from 12 residues. Trimming left V 6 bases short and J 6 bases short, with 10 bases between. In DNA, the CDR3 is TGTGCCAGCTCGCTCCAGGTGGATACGCAGTATTTT. It codes for CASSLQVDTQYF.

This clonotype appeared many times. This chain joins TRBV5-6 and TRBJ1-1, with D unresolved. Trimming took 1 base from V and 1 from J, leaving 11 bases between them. Germline V gene lookup returns CDR1 SGHDT and CDR2 YYEEEE. This CDR3 spans 15 amino acids. Here the CDR3 DNA reads TGTGCCAGCAGCTTGATGTCAAAGGGGAACACTGAAGCTTTCTTT. It translates to CASSLMSKGNTEAFF.

In its sample, this clonotype was seen many times. V gene TRBV6-1 combines with J gene TRBJ2-3; 7 bases are shared with TRBD1. With V trimmed by 5 bases and J by 4 bases, 6 bases remained unmatched. The length of the CDR3 is 14 residues. Germline CDR1 is MNHNS and CDR2 is SASEGT. The CDR3 loop is CASSLRQGADTQYF. The CDR3 DNA reads as TGTGCCAGCAGTCTTCGACAGGGCGCAGATACGCAGTATTTT.

This clonotype has at least ten counts. The CDR3 nucleotides read TGTGCCACCACCGGACCGGGACAGGGATCATACGAGCAGTACTTC. It codes for CATTGPGQGSYEQYF. The chain is built from TRBV24-1 and TRBJ2-7; TRBD1 matches at 9 bases. This CDR3 is built from 15 residues. Germline V gene sequence: CDR1 KGHDR, CDR2 SFDVKD. The V gene end was trimmed by 8 bases and the J gene end by 4 bases; junction bases not matched to a gene: 11.

In its sample, this clonotype was seen many times. V is TRBV6-5 and J is TRBJ2-4; possible D gene TRBD2, 6 bases. Germline-derived CDR1 and CDR2 are MNHEY and SVGAGI. The CDR3 length is 14 residues. Between the trimmed V and J ends, which lost 2 bases and 9 bases, there was a span of 14 bases. CDR3 bases: TGTGCCAGCAGTTACCCGGCCGGGAGTACCATTCAGTACTTC. The encoded protein is CASSYPAGSTIQYF.

This clonotype showed up just a few times. The gene calls are TRBV5-4 and TRBJ2-2; 12 bases align to TRBD2. In germline, CDR1 is SGHNT, CDR2 YYREEE (reference sequence). The V segment lost 1 base and the J segment 3 bases; nucleotides outside the gene matches: 1. The CDR3 has 16 residues. For the CDR3, the DNA is TGTGCCAGCAGCTTGAGGACTAGCGGGGACACCGGGGAGCTGTTTTTT. Its protein product is CASSLRTSGDTGELFF.

Within the sample, this clonotype is medium-sized. The gene calls are TRBV7-9 and TRBJ2-1, with TRBD2 matching over 12 bases. The J segment lost 13 bases and the V segment lost 6 bases, leaving 4 bases of the junction unmatched. Germline V gene sequence: CDR1 SEHNR, CDR2 FQNEAQ (reference sequence). This CDR3 region has 12 residues. The CDR3 protein is CASRILAGGQFF. For the CDR3, the DNA is TGTGCCAGCAGAATACTAGCGGGAGGACAGTTCTTC.

This clonotype was recorded many times. The chain employs TRBV7-9 and TRBJ2-4; 7 bases map to TRBD1. Trimming at V came to 0 bases and at J to 6 bases, leaving 5 bases not matched to a gene. The length of the CDR3 is 15 residues. Germline V gene lookup returns CDR1 SEHNR and CDR2 FQNEAQ (reference sequence). CDR3 residues: CASSLAGAGGNIQYF. DNA of the CDR3: TGTGCCAGCAGCTTAGCGGGGGCAGGGGGAAACATTCAGTACTTC.

A remark on this clonotype: This may come from a read error, since a much larger clone is one base off. Lacking the conserved final phenylalanine or tryptophan, this CDR3 likely reflects a read error. The V call is TRBV6-2 or TRBV6-3, the J call TRBJ2-1; either TRBD1 or TRBD2 may supply D (5 bases each). CDR3 size: 14 residues. The germline V gene has CDR1 MNHEY and CDR2 SVGEGT. Trimming removed 7 bases at V and 8 bases at J, with 18 bases between. CDR3 amino acids: CASNGEKGYDEQFV. DNA for the CDR3: TGTGCCAGCAACGGGGAGAAGGGGTATGATGAGCAGTTCGTC.

In this sample, this clonotype turned up many times. The CDR3 region has the DNA TGTGCCAGCAGTTCTAAATCACCCTTTCGGGACAGGGAGGACAAAAACATTCAGTACTTC. Protein: CASSSKSPFRDREDKNIQYF. The chain employs TRBV12-3 or TRBV12-4 and TRBJ2-4; 9 positions match TRBD1. V lost 4 bases and J lost 3; bases outside the gene matches: 19. The CDR3 spans 20 residues.

This clonotype was found many times. The chain employs TRBV30 and TRBJ2-3; 8 bases are a match to TRBD2. V was pared by 5 bases and J by 0 bases, with 4 bases of the junction left unmatched. Germline V gives CDR1 GTSNPN, CDR2 SVGIG (reference sequence). The CDR3 is 14 residues long. CDR3 sequence (DNA): TGTGCCTGGTCGTCTAGCGGGAGCACAGATACGCAGTATTTT. Translation gives CAWSSSGSTDTQYF.

At least ten counts were recorded for this clonotype. The CDR3 loop is CASSQDVTAVPYEQYF. The CDR3 nucleotides read TGCGCCAGCAGCCAAGATGTGACGGCAGTACCCTACGAGCAGTACTTC. This chain joins TRBV4-1 and TRBJ2-7, with D unresolved. This CDR3 region has 16 residues. In germline, CDR1 is MGHRA, CDR2 YSYEKL. V lost 0 bases, J lost 2 bases, and 14 bases lay in between.

This clonotype was found many times. This sequence joins TRBV9 and TRBJ2-1; 7 bases are a match to TRBD2. The CDR3 consists of 16 residues. The V and J ends lost 2 bases and 5 bases, in that order; junction bases with no gene match: 10. CDR1 is SGDLS, CDR2 YYNGEE, per germline. The DNA for the CDR3 is TGTGCCAGCAGCGTTTTCGGGAGGCCCAATCACAATGAGCAGTTCTTC. Translated, it gives CASSVFGRPNHNEQFF. Looking up the rest from reference TRBV9 and TRBJ2-1 gives the full variable domain: DSGVTQTPKHLITATGQRVTLRCSPRSGDLSVYWYQQSLDQGLQFLIQYYNGEERAKGNILERFSAQQFPDLHSELNLSSLELGDSALYFCASSVFGRPNHNEQFFGPGTRLTVL.